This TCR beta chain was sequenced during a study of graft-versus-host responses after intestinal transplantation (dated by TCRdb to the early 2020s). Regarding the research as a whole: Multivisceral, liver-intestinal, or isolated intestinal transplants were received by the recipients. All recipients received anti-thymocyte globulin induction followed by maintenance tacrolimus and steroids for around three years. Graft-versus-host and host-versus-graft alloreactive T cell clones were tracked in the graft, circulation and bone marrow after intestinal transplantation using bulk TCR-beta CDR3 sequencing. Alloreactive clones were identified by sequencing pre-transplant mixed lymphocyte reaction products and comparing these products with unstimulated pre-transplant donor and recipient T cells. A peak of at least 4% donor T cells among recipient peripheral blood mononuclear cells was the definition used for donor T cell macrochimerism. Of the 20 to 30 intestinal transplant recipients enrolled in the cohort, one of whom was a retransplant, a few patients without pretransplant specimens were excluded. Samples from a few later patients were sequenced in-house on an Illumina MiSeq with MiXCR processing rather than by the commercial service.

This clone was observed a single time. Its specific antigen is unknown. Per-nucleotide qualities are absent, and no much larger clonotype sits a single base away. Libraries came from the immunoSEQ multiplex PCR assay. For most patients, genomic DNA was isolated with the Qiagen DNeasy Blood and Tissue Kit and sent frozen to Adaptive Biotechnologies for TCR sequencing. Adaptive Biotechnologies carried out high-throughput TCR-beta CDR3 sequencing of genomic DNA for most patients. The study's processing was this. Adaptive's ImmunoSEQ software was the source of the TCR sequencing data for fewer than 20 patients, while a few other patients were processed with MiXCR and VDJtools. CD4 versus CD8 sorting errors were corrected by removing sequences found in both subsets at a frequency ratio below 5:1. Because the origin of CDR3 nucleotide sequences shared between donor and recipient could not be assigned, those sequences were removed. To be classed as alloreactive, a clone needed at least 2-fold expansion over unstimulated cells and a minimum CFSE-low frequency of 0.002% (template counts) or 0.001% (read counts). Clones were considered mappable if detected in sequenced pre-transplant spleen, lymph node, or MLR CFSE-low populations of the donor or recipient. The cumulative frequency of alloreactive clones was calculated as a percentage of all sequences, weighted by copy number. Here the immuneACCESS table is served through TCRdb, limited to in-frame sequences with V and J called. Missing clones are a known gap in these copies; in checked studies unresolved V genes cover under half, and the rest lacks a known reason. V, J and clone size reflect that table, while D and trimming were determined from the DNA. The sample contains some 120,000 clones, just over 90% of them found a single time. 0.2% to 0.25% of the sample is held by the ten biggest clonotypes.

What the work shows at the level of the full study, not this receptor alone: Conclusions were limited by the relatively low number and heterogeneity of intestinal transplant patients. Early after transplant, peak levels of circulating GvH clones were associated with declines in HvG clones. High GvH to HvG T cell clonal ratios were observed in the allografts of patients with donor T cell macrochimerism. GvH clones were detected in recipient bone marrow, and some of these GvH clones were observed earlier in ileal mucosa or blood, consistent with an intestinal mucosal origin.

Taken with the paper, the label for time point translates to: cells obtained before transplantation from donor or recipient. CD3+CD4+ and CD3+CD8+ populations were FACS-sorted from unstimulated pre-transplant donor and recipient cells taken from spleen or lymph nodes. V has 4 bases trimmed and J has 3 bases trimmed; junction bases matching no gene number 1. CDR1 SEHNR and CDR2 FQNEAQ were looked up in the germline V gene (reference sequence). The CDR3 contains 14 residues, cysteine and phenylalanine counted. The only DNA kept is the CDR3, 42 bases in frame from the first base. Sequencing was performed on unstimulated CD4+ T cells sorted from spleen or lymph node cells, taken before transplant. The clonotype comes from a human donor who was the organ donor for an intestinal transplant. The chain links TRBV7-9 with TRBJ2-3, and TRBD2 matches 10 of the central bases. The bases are TGTGCCAGCAGCTCTAGCGGGGGTACAGATACGCAGTATTTT. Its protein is CASSSSGGTDTQYF.